These 8 T cell receptor beta chains originate from one sample sequenced in a study of cytomegalovirus exposure and HLA in healthy donors. The PCR made use of 60 Vbeta and 13 Jbeta primers. This table comes from immunoSEQ multiplex PCR, and its TCRdb copy is limited to in-frame clones, with some not included. The sample lists about 190,000 clones; over 80% were seen once. Sequenced sample: PBMCs. These receptors were collected from a man aged 25-45 years in good health and CMV-seronegative.

V usage is TRBV2 and J usage is TRBJ1-6, with D maybe TRBD1 (5 bases). V lost 5 bases and J lost 8, with 7 bases in between. The germline V gene encodes CDR1 SNHLY and CDR2 FYNNEI. The CDR3 covers 12 residues. The CDR3 DNA is TGTGCCAGCAGTTCAGGGTATTCACCCCTCCACTTT. It translates to CASSSGYSPLHF.

This rearrangement joins TRBV6-5 to TRBJ1-2, with D tentatively TRBD1 (5 bases). Trimming took 5 bases from V and 1 from J, leaving 11 bases between them. This CDR3 is built from 14 residues. CDR1 MNHEY and CDR2 SVGAGI come from the germline V gene. The chain's CDR3 is CASSLVDSNYGYTF. The CDR3 DNA follows: TGTGCCAGCAGTCTGGTCGACAGTAACTATGGCTACACCTTC.

V is TRBV14 and J is TRBJ2-7; TRBD2 agrees at 11 bases. The V and J ends lost 2 bases and 5 bases, in that order; junction bases with no gene match: 11. Germline assignment: CDR1 SGHDN and CDR2 FVKESK. The CDR3 contains 17 residues. The CDR3 spells CASSQQGLAGGIDEQYF. Written as DNA, the CDR3 is TGTGCCAGCAGCCAACAAGGGCTAGCGGGAGGTATCGACGAGCAGTACTTC.

The chain has TRBV5-1 and TRBJ2-1, with 12 nucleotides matching TRBD2. With V trimmed by 9 bases and J by 9 bases, 10 bases remained unmatched. Per germline, CDR1 SGHRS and CDR2 YFSETQ. CDR3 size: 14 residues. CDR3 DNA sequence: TGCGCCACCGCCGTAACTAGCGGGGGGATTGAGCAGTTCTTC. Encoded protein: CATAVTSGGIEQFF.

The CDR3 region is CASTINRGTTEAFF. The CDR3 region has the DNA TGTGCCAGCACCATAAACAGGGGAACCACTGAAGCTTTCTTT. The chain has TRBV13 and TRBJ1-1, with 7 bases lining up with TRBD1. The CDR3 covers 14 residues. Trimming at V came to 7 bases and at J to 4 bases, leaving 9 bases not matched to a gene. Looked up from germline, CDR1 is PRHDT and CDR2 is FYEKMQ (reference sequence). Full variable domain (rest looked up from reference TRBV13 and TRBJ1-1): AAGVIQSPRHLIKEKRETATLKCYPIPRHDTVYWYQQGPGQDPQFLISFYEKMQSDKGSIPDRFSAQQFSDYHSELNMSSLELGDSALYFCASTINRGTTEAFFGQGTRLTVV.

In nucleotides, the CDR3 is TGTGCCAGCAGTGACAGACAGATCTATGGCTACACCTTC. It is translated as CASSDRQIYGYTF. The chain uses TRBV2 and TRBJ1-2; possibly TRBD1 for D (5 bases). From germline, CDR1 is SNHLY and CDR2 FYNNEI. The ends were cut back, 3 bases at V and 4 bases at J, with 9 bases in the middle. This CDR3 contains 13 residues.

The rearrangement uses TRBV27 and TRBJ2-5; D not certain. The CDR3 runs to 12 residues. Per the germline V gene, CDR1 is MNHEY and CDR2 is SMNVEV (reference sequence). V lost 0 bases and J 5 bases, leaving 4 bases between the germline ends. CDR3 protein: CASSLSGETQYF. For the CDR3, the DNA is TGTGCCAGCAGTTTATCGGGCGAGACCCAGTACTTC.

This chain uses TRBV13 with TRBJ2-1; 7 bases are a match to TRBD1. Per germline, CDR1 PRHDT and CDR2 FYEKMQ (reference sequence). The length of the CDR3 is 13 residues. V lost 10 bases and J lost 5; bases outside the gene matches: 8. CDR3 sequence (DNA): TGTGCCATTAGGACAGGAATAAACAATGAGCAGTTCTTC. This gives the protein CAIRTGINNEQFF.